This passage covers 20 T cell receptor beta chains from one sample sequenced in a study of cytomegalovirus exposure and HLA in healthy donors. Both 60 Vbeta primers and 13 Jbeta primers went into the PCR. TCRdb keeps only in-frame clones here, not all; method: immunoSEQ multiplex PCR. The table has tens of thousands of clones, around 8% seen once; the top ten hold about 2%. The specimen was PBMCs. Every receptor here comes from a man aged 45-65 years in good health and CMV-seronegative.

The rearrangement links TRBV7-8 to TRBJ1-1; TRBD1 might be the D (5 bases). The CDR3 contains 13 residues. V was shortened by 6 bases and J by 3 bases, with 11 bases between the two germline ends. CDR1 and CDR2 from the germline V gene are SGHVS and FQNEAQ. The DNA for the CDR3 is TGTGCCAGCAGTCAGACAGTGTACACTGAAGCTTTCTTT. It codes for CASSQTVYTEAFF.

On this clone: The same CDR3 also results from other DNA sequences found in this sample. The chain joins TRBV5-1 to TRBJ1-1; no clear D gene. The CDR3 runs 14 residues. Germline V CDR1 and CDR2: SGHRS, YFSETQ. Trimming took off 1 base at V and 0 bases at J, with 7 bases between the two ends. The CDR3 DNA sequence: TGCGCCAGCAGCTTGCTTAGCATGAACACTGAAGCTTTCTTT. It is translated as CASSLLSMNTEAFF.

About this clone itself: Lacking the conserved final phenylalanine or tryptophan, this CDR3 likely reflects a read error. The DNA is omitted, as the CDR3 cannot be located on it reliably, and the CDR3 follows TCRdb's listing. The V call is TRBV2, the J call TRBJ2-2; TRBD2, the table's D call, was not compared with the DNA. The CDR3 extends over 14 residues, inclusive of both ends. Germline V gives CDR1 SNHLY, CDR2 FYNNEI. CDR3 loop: CASSEARGAGEMFL.

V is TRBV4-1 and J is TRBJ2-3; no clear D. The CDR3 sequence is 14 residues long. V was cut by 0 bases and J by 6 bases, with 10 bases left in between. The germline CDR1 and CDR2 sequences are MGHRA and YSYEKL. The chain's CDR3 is CASSQELSSDTQYF. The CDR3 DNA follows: TGCGCCAGCAGCCAAGAACTTAGCTCCGATACGCAGTATTTT.

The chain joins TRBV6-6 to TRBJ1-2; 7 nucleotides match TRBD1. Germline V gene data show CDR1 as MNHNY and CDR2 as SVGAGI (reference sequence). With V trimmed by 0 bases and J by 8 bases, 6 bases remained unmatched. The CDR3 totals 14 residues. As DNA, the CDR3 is TGTGCCAGCAGTTACTCGTTGACAGGGCACGGCTACACCTTC. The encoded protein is CASSYSLTGHGYTF.

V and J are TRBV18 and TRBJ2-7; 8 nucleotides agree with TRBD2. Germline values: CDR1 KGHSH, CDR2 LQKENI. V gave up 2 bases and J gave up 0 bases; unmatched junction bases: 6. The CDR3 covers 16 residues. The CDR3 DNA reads TGTGCCAGCTCACCAAATAGCGGGATCCTCTCCTACGAGCAGTACTTC. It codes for CASSPNSGILSYEQYF.

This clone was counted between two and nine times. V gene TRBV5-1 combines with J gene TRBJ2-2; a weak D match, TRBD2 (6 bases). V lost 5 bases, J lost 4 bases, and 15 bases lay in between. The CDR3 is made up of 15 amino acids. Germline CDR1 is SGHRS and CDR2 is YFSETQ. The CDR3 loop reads CASSTDYRPTGELFF. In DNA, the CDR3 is TGCGCCAGCAGTACGGACTACCGACCCACCGGGGAGCTGTTTTTT.

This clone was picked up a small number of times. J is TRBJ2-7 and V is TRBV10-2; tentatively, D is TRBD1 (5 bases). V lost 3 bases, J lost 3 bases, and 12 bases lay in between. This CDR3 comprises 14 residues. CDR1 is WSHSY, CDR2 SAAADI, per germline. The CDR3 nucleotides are TGCGCCAGCAGTGAAGGCAGGGATATCTACGAGCAGTACTTC. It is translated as CASSEGRDIYEQYF.

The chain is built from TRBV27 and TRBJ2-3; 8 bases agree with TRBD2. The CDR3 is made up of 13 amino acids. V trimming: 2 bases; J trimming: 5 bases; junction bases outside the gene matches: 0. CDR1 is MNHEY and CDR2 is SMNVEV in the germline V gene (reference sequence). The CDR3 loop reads CASSLLAGDTQYF. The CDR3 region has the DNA TGTGCCAGCAGTTTACTAGCGGGAGATACGCAGTATTTT.

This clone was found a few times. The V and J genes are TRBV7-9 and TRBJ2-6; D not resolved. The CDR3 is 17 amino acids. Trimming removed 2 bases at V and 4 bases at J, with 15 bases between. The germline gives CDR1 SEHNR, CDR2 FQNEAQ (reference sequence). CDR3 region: CASSLKAGNRGANVLTF. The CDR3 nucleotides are TGTGCCAGCAGCTTAAAGGCAGGCAATCGGGGGGCCAACGTCCTGACTTTC.

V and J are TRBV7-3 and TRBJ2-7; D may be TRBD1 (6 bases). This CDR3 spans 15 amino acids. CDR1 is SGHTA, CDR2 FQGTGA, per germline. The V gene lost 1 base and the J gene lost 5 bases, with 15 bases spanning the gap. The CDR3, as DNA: TGTGCCAGCAGCTTAAGGCCAGGGGCAACAGACGAGCAGTACTTC. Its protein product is CASSLRPGATDEQYF.

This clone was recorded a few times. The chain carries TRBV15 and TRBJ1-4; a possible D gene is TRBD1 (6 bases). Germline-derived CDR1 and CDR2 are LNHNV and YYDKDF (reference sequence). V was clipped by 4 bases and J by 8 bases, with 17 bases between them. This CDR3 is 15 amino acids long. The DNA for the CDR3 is TGTGCCACCAGCACCTTGCTACAGGGTGGGGAAAAACTGTTTTTT. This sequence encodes CATSTLLQGGEKLFF.

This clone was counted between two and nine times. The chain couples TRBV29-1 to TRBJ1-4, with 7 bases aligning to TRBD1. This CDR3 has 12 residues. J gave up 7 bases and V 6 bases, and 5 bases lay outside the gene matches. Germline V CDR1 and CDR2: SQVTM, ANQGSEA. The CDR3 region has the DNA TGCAGCGTCGAGACAGGGATTGAAAAACTGTTTTTT. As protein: CSVETGIEKLFF.

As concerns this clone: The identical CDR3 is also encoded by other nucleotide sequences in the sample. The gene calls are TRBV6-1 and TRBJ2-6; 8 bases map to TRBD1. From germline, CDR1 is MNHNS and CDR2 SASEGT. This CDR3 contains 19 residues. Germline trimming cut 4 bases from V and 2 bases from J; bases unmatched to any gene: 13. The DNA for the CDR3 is TGTGCCAGCAGTGGCCGCCTGCGGACAGGGACAACTGGGGCCAACGTCCTGACTTTC. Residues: CASSGRLRTGTTGANVLTF.

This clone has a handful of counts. CDR3: CAWSVQKETQYF. The CDR3 region has the DNA TGTGCCTGGAGTGTTCAGAAAGAGACCCAGTACTTC. The rearrangement uses TRBV30 and TRBJ2-5; D gene ambiguous. Germline values: CDR1 GTSNPN, CDR2 SVGIG (reference sequence). V shed 0 bases and J shed 3 bases, with 5 bases lying between them. The length of the CDR3 is 12 residues.

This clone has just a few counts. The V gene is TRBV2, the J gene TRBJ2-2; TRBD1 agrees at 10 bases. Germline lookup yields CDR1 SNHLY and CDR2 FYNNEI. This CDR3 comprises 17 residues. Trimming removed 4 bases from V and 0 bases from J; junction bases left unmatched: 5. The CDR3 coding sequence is TGTGCCAGCAGTGCCGGGACAGGGGCCGCGAACACCGGGGAGCTGTTTTTT. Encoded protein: CASSAGTGAANTGELFF.

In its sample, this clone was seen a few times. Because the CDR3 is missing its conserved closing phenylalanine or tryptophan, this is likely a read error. As DNA, the CDR3 is TGTGCCAGCAGTTACCGCCGAGGTAATTCACCCCTCCACGTT. The encoded protein is CASSYRRGNSPLHV. V gene TRBV6-5 combines with J gene TRBJ1-6; D is unclear. V lost 2 bases, J lost 6 bases, and 8 bases lay in between. The CDR3 runs to 14 residues. CDR1 MNHEY and CDR2 SVGAGI come from the germline V gene.

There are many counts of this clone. The DNA of the CDR3 is TGTGCCAGCAGTTTTGGACAGGGGGGAGTATACACTGAAGCTTTCTTT. Its translation is CASSFGQGGVYTEAFF. This chain links TRBV27 with TRBJ1-1, with 10 positions matching TRBD1. The CDR3 runs to 16 residues. V shed 3 bases, J shed 3 bases, and the junction held 7 bases outside the gene matches. The germline V gene has CDR1 MNHEY and CDR2 SMNVEV (reference sequence).

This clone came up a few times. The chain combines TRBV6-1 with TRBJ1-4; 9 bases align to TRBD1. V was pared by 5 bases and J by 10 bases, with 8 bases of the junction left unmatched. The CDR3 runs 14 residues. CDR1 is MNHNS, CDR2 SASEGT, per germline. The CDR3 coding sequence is TGTGCCAGCAGTAGCCCGACAGGGGGGAGAAAACTGTTTTTT. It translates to CASSSPTGGRKLFF.

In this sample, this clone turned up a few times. This CDR3 reads CASSVRGTETQYF. In DNA, the CDR3 is TGTGCCAGCAGTGTCCGGGGGACCGAGACCCAGTACTTC. The chain combines TRBV2 with TRBJ2-5, with D tentatively TRBD2 (6 bases). The CDR3 is 13 residues long. Germline CDR1 is SNHLY and CDR2 is FYNNEI. V lost 4 bases, J lost 5 bases, and 11 bases lay in between.